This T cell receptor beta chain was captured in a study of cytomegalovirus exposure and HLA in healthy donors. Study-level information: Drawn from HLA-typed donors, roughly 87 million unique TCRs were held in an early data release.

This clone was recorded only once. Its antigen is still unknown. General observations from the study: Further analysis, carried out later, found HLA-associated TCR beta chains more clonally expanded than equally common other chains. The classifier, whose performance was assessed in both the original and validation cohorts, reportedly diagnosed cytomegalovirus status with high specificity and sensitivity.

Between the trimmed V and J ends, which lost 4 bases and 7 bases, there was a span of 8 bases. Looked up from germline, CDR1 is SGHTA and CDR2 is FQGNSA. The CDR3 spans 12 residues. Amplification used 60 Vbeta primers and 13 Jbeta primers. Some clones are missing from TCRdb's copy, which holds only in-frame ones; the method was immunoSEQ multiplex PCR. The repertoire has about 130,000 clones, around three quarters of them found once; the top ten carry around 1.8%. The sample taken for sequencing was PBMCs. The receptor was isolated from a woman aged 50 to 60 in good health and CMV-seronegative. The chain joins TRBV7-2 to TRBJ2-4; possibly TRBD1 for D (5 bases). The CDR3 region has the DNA TGTGCCAGCAGCTCAGACAGCAACATTCAGTACTTC. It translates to CASSSDSNIQYF.